The 25 T cell receptor beta chains given below trace back to one sample, sequenced in a study of CD8+ T cells in alopecia areata. cDNA prepared by RNA extraction and subsequent reverse transcription served as the template for sequencing. The assay was immunoSEQ multiplex PCR, and TCRdb's table has in-frame clones only and misses some. The sample has about 160,000 clones, 45% to 60% seen once; the top ten hold about 6.4%. The material sequenced was CD4+ T cells sorted from blood. The source is a human donor with alopecia areata.

This clone was seen a handful of times. V gene TRBV5-1 combines with J gene TRBJ2-7; 7 bases align to TRBD2. Germline V gene data show CDR1 as SGHRS and CDR2 as YFSETQ. Losses at the gene ends were 4 bases for V and 7 bases for J; bases not matched to a gene: 8. This CDR3 has 13 residues. The CDR3 DNA follows: TGCGCCAGCAGCGGGTCGGGAGGTCATGAGCAGTACTTC. It specifies CASSGSGGHEQYF.

V usage is TRBV5-1 and J usage is TRBJ2-1, with D uncertain. Germline V CDR1 and CDR2: SGHRS, YFSETQ. V lost 0 bases and J lost 13, with 11 bases in between. The length of the CDR3 is 12 residues. In DNA form, the CDR3 reads TGCGCCAGCAGCTTGGAAAGGACGGCACAGTTCTTC. Translated: CASSLERTAQFF.

This clone was counted between two and nine times. This chain connects TRBV4-1 to TRBJ2-7; 9 nucleotides line up with TRBD2. The V gene's germline CDR1 is MGHRA and CDR2 YSYEKL. The CDR3 has 15 amino acids. After removal of 0 bases from V and 7 bases from J, the junction contained 7 bases not matched to a gene. This chain's CDR3 is CASSQDPSGVREQYF. DNA of the CDR3: TGCGCCAGCAGCCAAGATCCTAGCGGGGTGAGGGAGCAGTACTTC.

The gene calls are TRBV4-1 and TRBJ2-5; D unclear. CDR1 and CDR2 (germline): MGHRA, YSYEKL. The CDR3 length is 15 residues. V lost 1 base and J lost 0, with 9 bases in between. For the CDR3, the DNA is TGCGCCAGCAGCCAAGTGCGGCAGAACCAAGAGACCCAGTACTTC. It is translated as CASSQVRQNQETQYF.

This chain links TRBV11-2 with TRBJ2-3; possibly TRBD2 for D (5 bases). Trimming pared 2 bases from V and 4 bases from J, leaving 16 bases between. This CDR3 comprises 16 residues. Germline lookup yields CDR1 SGHAT and CDR2 FQNNGV. The DNA for the CDR3 is TGTGCCAGCAGCTTAATTGGAGGCCCTCCACCAGATACGCAGTATTTT. Its protein is CASSLIGGPPPDTQYF.

This clone was picked up a small number of times. The rearrangement joins TRBV7-9 to TRBJ1-2; D is unclear. The CDR3 loop spans 12 amino acids. V was trimmed by 5 bases and J by 3 bases, leaving 7 bases between them. Germline CDR1 and CDR2: SEHNR and FQNEAQ (reference sequence). CDR3 amino acids: CASSPLDYGYTF. CDR3 in DNA: TGTGCCAGCAGCCCATTGGACTATGGCTACACCTTC.

V is TRBV30 and J is TRBJ1-1; D is undetermined. The CDR3 runs to 11 residues. V shed 6 bases and J shed 6 bases, with 11 bases lying between them. The V gene's germline CDR1 is GTSNPN and CDR2 SVGIG (reference sequence). This CDR3 reads CACHRTAEAFF. CDR3 nucleotide sequence: TGTGCCTGCCACCGGACGGCTGAAGCTTTCTTT.

The chain combines TRBV2 with TRBJ1-1, with D hard to call. Germline V gene data show CDR1 as SNHLY and CDR2 as FYNNEI. The V end lost 0 bases, the J end lost 3 bases, and 5 bases lay between the germline ends. The CDR3 runs 13 residues. The CDR3 sequence: CASSEALHTEAFF. The CDR3 DNA sequence: TGTGCCAGCAGTGAAGCGCTTCACACTGAAGCTTTCTTT.

The sample holds a few counts of this clone. The rearrangement links TRBV6-6 to TRBJ2-1; D unclear. Germline assignment: CDR1 MNHNY and CDR2 SVGAGI (reference sequence). This CDR3 comprises 11 residues. V was shortened by 5 bases and J by 6 bases, with 5 bases between the two germline ends. The CDR3 sequence: CASSATNEQFF. The CDR3 coding sequence is TGTGCCAGCAGTGCAACCAATGAGCAGTTCTTC.

Only a few counts were recorded for this clone. The chain combines TRBV27 with TRBJ2-5; TRBD2 matches 8 bases. The CDR3 is 16 amino acids. The germline gives CDR1 MNHEY, CDR2 SMNVEV (reference sequence). V lost 2 bases and J lost 2; bases outside the gene matches: 7. This CDR3 reads CASSLNSGRVQETQYF. In DNA, the CDR3 is TGTGCCAGCAGTTTAAACAGCGGGAGAGTGCAAGAGACCCAGTACTTC.

This clone appeared a few times. Other DNA sequences from this sample encode an identical CDR3 as well. This chain links TRBV30 with TRBJ2-3, with TRBD2 as a possible D gene (5 bases). Trimming left V 4 bases short and J 0 bases short, with 5 bases between. CDR1 and CDR2 from the germline V gene are GTSNPN and SVGIG (reference sequence). The CDR3 has 12 residues. The chain's CDR3 is CAWTGSTDTQYF. DNA of the CDR3: TGTGCCTGGACGGGGAGCACAGATACGCAGTATTTT.

The chain uses TRBV4-1 and TRBJ2-5; 10 bases fit TRBD1. After removal of 4 bases from V and 4 bases from J, the junction contained 6 bases not matched to a gene. The CDR3 spans 15 residues. Germline assignment: CDR1 MGHRA and CDR2 YSYEKL. The CDR3 region has the DNA TGCGCCAGCAGCCTGACAGGGGGCCGTCGAGAGACCCAGTACTTC. This gives the protein CASSLTGGRRETQYF.

This clone was observed a handful of times. V usage is TRBV29-1 and J usage is TRBJ2-5, with 7 nucleotides matching TRBD2. Germline V CDR1 and CDR2: SQVTM, ANQGSEA. The trim removed 6 bases at V and 4 bases at J, leaving 2 bases unmatched. The CDR3 length is 11 residues. This chain's CDR3 is CSVGGRETQYF. The CDR3 DNA follows: TGCAGCGTCGGGGGGAGAGAGACCCAGTACTTC. Combining the CDR3 with reference TRBV29-1 and TRBJ2-5 gives the whole variable domain SAVISQKPSRDICQRGTSLTIQCQVDSQVTMMFWYRQQPGQSLTLIATANQGSEATYESGFVIDKFPISRPNLTFSTLTVSNMSPEDSSIYLCSVGGRETQYFGPGTRLLVL.

The J gene is TRBJ2-3, the V gene TRBV4-1, with D unclear. The CDR3 extends over 16 amino acids. Germline V gives CDR1 MGHRA, CDR2 YSYEKL. V lost 4 bases to trimming and J lost 0 bases, with 14 bases between them. The CDR3, as DNA: TGCGCCAGCAGCCGCATTATGACGGCTAGCACAGATACGCAGTATTTT. It encodes CASSRIMTASTDTQYF.

V and J are TRBV29-1 and TRBJ1-4; 11 bases line up with TRBD1. The CDR3 runs 14 residues. V shed 6 bases and J 7 bases; nucleotides not matched to a gene: 7. Germline V gives CDR1 SQVTM, CDR2 ANQGSEA. CDR3 residues: CSVVPGQGGEKLFF. For the CDR3, the DNA is TGCAGCGTCGTACCGGGACAGGGGGGTGAAAAACTGTTTTTT.

In this sample, this clone turned up a few times. The V and J genes are TRBV19 and TRBJ1-5; D not certain. V was pared by 6 bases and J by 3 bases, with 15 bases between. Germline V CDR1 and CDR2: LNHDA, SQIVND (reference sequence). The CDR3 contains 15 residues. The CDR3 protein is CASRREGRDNQPQHF. The CDR3 DNA reads as TGTGCCAGTAGGCGTGAAGGGAGGGACAATCAGCCCCAGCATTTT.

A few counts support this clone. This sequence joins TRBV29-1 and TRBJ2-1, with D possibly TRBD1 on 6 matching bases. Germline V gene sequence: CDR1 SQVTM, CDR2 ANQGSEA. The CDR3 runs 13 residues. V lost 6 bases and J 9 bases, leaving 18 bases between the germline ends. The CDR3 DNA sequence: TGCAGCGTGGACAAGGACAGCGTAGGTGAGCAGTTCTTC. It specifies CSVDKDSVGEQFF.

The chain is built from TRBV7-8 and TRBJ2-3; D is unclear. This CDR3 has 13 amino acids. The V gene's germline CDR1 is SGHVS and CDR2 FQNEAQ. Trimming took 3 bases from V and 4 from J, leaving 8 bases between them. The CDR3 reads CASSFQLPDTQYF. CDR3 nucleotide sequence: TGTGCCAGCAGCTTCCAACTTCCAGATACGCAGTATTTT. Full variable domain (missing parts from reference TRBV7-8 and TRBJ2-3): GAGVSQSPRYKVAKRGQDVALRCDPISGHVSLFWYQQALGQGPEFLTYFQNEAQLDKSGLPSDRFFAERPEGSVSTLKIQRTQQEDSAVYLCASSFQLPDTQYFGPGTRLTVL.

The chain uses TRBV30 and TRBJ1-2, with D possibly TRBD1 on 6 matching bases. Germline CDR1 GTSNPN, CDR2 SVGIG (reference sequence). The V end was cut by 4 bases, the J end by 3 bases, with 9 bases between. The CDR3 has 12 residues. The CDR3 region has the DNA TGTGCCTGGAACGGGGGCCACTATGGCTACACCTTC. This translates into CAWNGGHYGYTF.

This clone was seen only a few times. The rearrangement uses TRBV28 and TRBJ1-2; TRBD1 agrees at 8 bases. The trim removed 8 bases at V and 5 bases at J, leaving 10 bases unmatched. The CDR3 is 14 residues long. Germline V gives CDR1 MDHEN, CDR2 SYDVKM. The CDR3, as DNA: TGTGCCAGCCTCCAAACAGGGGGGAGGTATGGCTACACCTTC. Its translation: CASLQTGGRYGYTF.

The chain employs TRBV6-5 and TRBJ1-1; maybe TRBD1 (6 bases). The CDR3 consists of 12 residues. The V gene lost 5 bases and the J gene lost 7 bases, with 11 bases spanning the gap. Germline values: CDR1 MNHEY, CDR2 SVGAGI. The DNA for the CDR3 is TGTGCCAGCAGTCGTCTGACAGGTGAAGCTTTCTTT. It specifies CASSRLTGEAFF.

This clone appeared a few times. The chain joins TRBV28 to TRBJ1-4; D uncertain. The CDR3 spans 15 residues. The V end was cut by 2 bases, the J end by 0 bases, with 7 bases between. Per germline, CDR1 MDHEN and CDR2 SYDVKM. The CDR3 is CASSLMSATNEKLFF. The CDR3 nucleotides read TGTGCCAGCAGTTTAATGTCCGCAACTAATGAAAAACTGTTTTTT.

The chain employs TRBV15 and TRBJ2-7, with TRBD2 as a possible D gene (6 bases). Trimming removed 5 bases at V and 0 bases at J, with 23 bases between. Germline assignment: CDR1 LNHNV and CDR2 YYDKDF (reference sequence). The CDR3 is made up of 18 amino acids. CDR3 residues: CATSAPGTHPRSSYEQYF. The CDR3 nucleotides read TGTGCCACCAGCGCCCCCGGGACTCATCCTAGGAGCTCCTACGAGCAGTACTTC.

V and J are TRBV29-1 and TRBJ2-1; D uncertain. The CDR3 runs 12 residues. Germline CDR1 is SQVTM and CDR2 is ANQGSEA. V shed 2 bases and J shed 5 bases, with 7 bases lying between them. CDR3 DNA sequence: TGCAGCGTTGAATCACGAGACAATGAGCAGTTCTTC. It specifies CSVESRDNEQFF.

In its sample, this clone was seen a few times. The rearrangement links TRBV7-9 to TRBJ2-3; D is undetermined. The V gene's germline CDR1 is SEHNR and CDR2 FQNEAQ (reference sequence). Trimming stripped 8 bases from V and 6 bases from J, with 6 bases between. There are 10 residues in the CDR3. In DNA, the CDR3 is TGTGCCAGCCATGGGGATACGCAGTATTTT. It yields the protein CASHGDTQYF.